The 20 T cell receptor beta chains below were found in one sample sequenced in a study of blood T cells in healthy people across ages. Together with a sample-barcoded 5' primer, a J-beta primer mix was included in a second PCR lasting 7 to 11 cycles. TCRdb fed the 5' RACE reads into MiXCR, producing one record per CDR3 protein. The data hold about 1.6 million distinct CDR3 sequences, with approximately 32% observed a single time. The source material was blood. All receptors derive from a woman aged 25 to 45 in good health.

Turning to this clonotype: A much larger clone differs from this one at a single base, so this may be a read error. The rearrangement links TRBV5-1 to TRBJ2-3; TRBD2 is a possible D gene (5 bases). This CDR3 spans 14 amino acids. Per the germline V gene, CDR1 is SGHRS and CDR2 is YFSETQ. The ends were cut back, 5 bases at V and 2 bases at J, with 12 bases in the middle. The CDR3 is CASSQRAYTDTQYF. The CDR3 DNA follows: TGCGCCAGCAGTCAGAGGGCTTACACAGATACGCAGTATTTT.

The table lists this clonotype with many counts. The chain combines TRBV4-1 with TRBJ2-7, with a weak D call TRBD2 (5 bases). The germline V gene has CDR1 MGHRA and CDR2 YSYEKL. Trimming took 2 bases from V and 3 from J, leaving 11 bases between them. The CDR3 runs to 14 residues. DNA for the CDR3: TGCGCCAGCAGCCAACCCGCCCGGGACTACGAGCAGTACTTC. It encodes CASSQPARDYEQYF.

This chain connects TRBV29-1 to TRBJ2-5; 8 nucleotides align to TRBD2. The CDR3 runs 13 residues. Germline values: CDR1 SQVTM, CDR2 ANQGSEA. The ends lost 6 bases at V and 5 bases at J; junction bases unmatched: 8. The CDR3 sequence: CSVRGRLVETQYF. The CDR3 DNA follows: TGCAGCGTGCGCGGGAGGCTCGTTGAGACCCAGTACTTC. The full variable domain, its missing parts supplied by reference TRBV29-1 and TRBJ2-5, is SAVISQKPSRDICQRGTSLTIQCQVDSQVTMMFWYRQQPGQSLTLIATANQGSEATYESGFVIDKFPISRPNLTFSTLTVSNMSPEDSSIYLCSVRGRLVETQYFGPGTRLLVL.

The chain employs TRBV5-1 and TRBJ2-3; perhaps TRBD1 as D (6 bases). V was trimmed by 2 bases and J by 1 base, leaving 11 bases between them. Germline CDR1 reads SGHRS; CDR2 reads YFSETQ. The CDR3 has 15 amino acids. The CDR3 DNA sequence: TGCGCCAGCAGCTTCAGGGGAATGGGCACAGATACGCAGTATTTT. Translation gives CASSFRGMGTDTQYF.

This clonotype came up a few times. The chain links TRBV20-1 to TRBJ2-5; D is perhaps TRBD2 (6 bases). From germline, CDR1 is DFQATT and CDR2 SNEGSKA (reference sequence). The CDR3 extends over 15 amino acids. V shed 6 bases and J shed 5 bases, with 22 bases lying between them. The CDR3 here is CSAHEFHGGLETQYF. The CDR3, as DNA: TGCAGTGCCCACGAGTTCCATGGAGGGCTTGAGACCCAGTACTTC.

The V gene is TRBV29-1, the J gene TRBJ1-1; D is unresolved. CDR1 is SQVTM and CDR2 is ANQGSEA in the germline V gene. The CDR3 covers 13 residues. V was clipped by 5 bases and J by 0 bases, with 10 bases between them. CDR3 region: CSVQTVLNTEAFF. CDR3 nucleotides: TGCAGCGTTCAAACAGTGTTGAACACTGAAGCTTTCTTT.

There are a few counts of this clonotype. The CDR3 nucleotides are TGTGCCACCCCGGGACAGGGGATGAATGGCTACACCTTC. Amino acids: CATPGQGMNGYTF. This chain links TRBV10-3 with TRBJ1-2, with 10 bases lining up with TRBD1. The CDR3 spans 13 residues. Germline CDR1 reads ENHRY; CDR2 reads SYGVKD. Trimming took 10 bases from V and 6 from J; bases not matched to a gene: 8.

CDR3 DNA sequence: TGTGCCAGCAGCTTACGCCAGATTTCCTACGAGCAGTACTTC. The encoded protein is CASSLRQISYEQYF. This rearrangement joins TRBV5-6 to TRBJ2-7; D call uncertain. Germline loops: CDR1 SGHDT, CDR2 YYEEEE. V was shortened by 2 bases and J by 1 base, with 10 bases between the two germline ends. The CDR3 spans 14 residues. The whole variable domain, filled in from reference TRBV5-6 and TRBJ2-7, reads DAGVTQSPTHLIKTRGQQVTLRCSPKSGHDTVSWYQQALGQGPQFIFQYYEEEERQRGNFPDRFSGHQFPNYSSELNVNALLLGDSALYLCASSLRQISYEQYFGPGTRLTVT.

This clonotype turned up a few times. V gene TRBV25-1 combines with J gene TRBJ2-2; D unclear. Trimming removed 3 bases at V and 4 bases at J, with 6 bases between. Germline CDR1 reads MGHDK; CDR2 reads SYGVNS. The CDR3 consists of 13 residues. The CDR3 DNA follows: TGTGCCAGCAGTGAGCTGGGCACCGGGGAGCTGTTTTTT. This sequence encodes CASSELGTGELFF.

The chain employs TRBV11-2 and TRBJ2-2; weak D call: TRBD1 (6 bases). V lost 2 bases and J 4 bases, leaving 14 bases between the germline ends. This CDR3 contains 16 residues. Germline CDR1 reads SGHAT; CDR2 reads FQNNGV. The CDR3 loop is CASSLLIAGVTGELFF. The CDR3 DNA reads as TGTGCCAGCAGCTTACTCATTGCAGGGGTCACCGGGGAGCTGTTTTTT.

V gene TRBV9 combines with J gene TRBJ2-5; no clear D gene. The CDR3 contains 14 residues. Per germline, CDR1 SGDLS and CDR2 YYNGEE. V was pared by 0 bases and J by 4 bases, with 10 bases between. The chain's CDR3 is CASSVAPAPETQYF. The CDR3 nucleotides are TGTGCCAGCAGCGTAGCTCCAGCCCCAGAGACCCAGTACTTC. Filled out from reference TRBV9 and TRBJ2-5, the complete variable domain reads DSGVTQTPKHLITATGQRVTLRCSPRSGDLSVYWYQQSLDQGLQFLIQYYNGEERAKGNILERFSAQQFPDLHSELNLSSLELGDSALYFCASSVAPAPETQYFGPGTRLLVL.

This clonotype was found a few times. The V and J genes are TRBV20-1 and TRBJ2-3; D possibly uses TRBD1 or TRBD2 (5 bases each). Germline CDR1 and CDR2: DFQATT and SNEGSKA (reference sequence). Trimming took off 0 bases at V and 2 bases at J, with 15 bases between the two ends. The CDR3 is 16 amino acids. In DNA form, the CDR3 reads TGCAGTGCTAGAGATCTCGGGGCCCAATTCACAGATACGCAGTATTTT. This sequence encodes CSARDLGAQFTDTQYF.

This clonotype was detected only a few times. The rearrangement uses TRBV29-1 and TRBJ2-3; 10 positions agree with TRBD2. There are 16 residues in the CDR3. Looked up from germline, CDR1 is SQVTM and CDR2 is ANQGSEA. The J segment lost 0 bases and the V segment lost 4 bases, leaving 7 bases of the junction unmatched. The DNA for the CDR3 is TGCAGCGTTGGGGCTACTAGCGGGGTTAGCACAGATACGCAGTATTTT. It codes for CSVGATSGVSTDTQYF.

This clonotype turned up a few times. The V and J genes are TRBV6-2 or TRBV6-3 and TRBJ1-2; perhaps TRBD1 as D (5 bases). The V and J ends lost 4 bases and 8 bases respectively, with 17 bases between them. The CDR3 extends over 14 amino acids. CDR1 and CDR2 (germline): MNHEY, SVGEGT. CDR3 DNA: TGTGCCAGCAGTTTTCCCAGGGATGATAAGGGCTACACCTTC. Translation: CASSFPRDDKGYTF.

The table lists this clonotype with a few counts. This chain joins TRBV12-3 or TRBV12-4 and TRBJ1-1; 10 bases are shared with TRBD1. V lost 6 bases and J lost 8; bases outside the gene matches: 9. The CDR3 runs to 14 residues. CDR3 protein: CASRPTGGAVEAFF. The CDR3 nucleotides read TGTGCCAGCAGACCGACAGGGGGCGCGGTGGAAGCTTTCTTT.

V usage is TRBV20-1 and J usage is TRBJ2-3, with D possibly being TRBD2 (6 bases). V lost 0 bases and J 3 bases, leaving 16 bases between the germline ends. This CDR3 has 16 amino acids. Germline V CDR1 and CDR2: DFQATT, SNEGSKA (reference sequence). The CDR3 sequence is CSARDRRRGSTDTQYF. The CDR3 nucleotides are TGCAGTGCTAGAGATCGGCGGAGGGGAAGTACAGATACGCAGTATTTT.

About this clonotype itself: A much larger clonotype is one base distant, so this may be a read error. The chain has TRBV27 and TRBJ2-7; 7 nucleotides align to TRBD1. Germline assignment: CDR1 MNHEY and CDR2 SMNVEV (reference sequence). The CDR3 contains 13 residues. CDR3 region: CAGSRYRGDEQYF. The CDR3 bases are TGTGCCGGCAGTCGGTACAGGGGAGACGAGCAGTACTTC.

The chain links TRBV6-1 to TRBJ2-5; perhaps TRBD1 as D (5 bases). Germline assignment: CDR1 MNHNS and CDR2 SASEGT. The ends were cut back, 0 bases at V and 1 base at J, with 9 bases in the middle. The CDR3 consists of 15 residues. The CDR3 DNA sequence: TGTGCCAGCAGTGAAGCGGCCAGGGCCCAAGAGACCCAGTACTTC. Its protein is CASSEAARAQETQYF.

A few counts support this clonotype. The chain carries TRBV7-3 and TRBJ2-2, with D tentatively TRBD2 (6 bases). The germline V gene encodes CDR1 SGHTA and CDR2 FQGTGA. The CDR3 totals 16 residues. V was shortened by 5 bases and J by 1 base, with 14 bases between the two germline ends. CDR3 loop: CASSPQGGWNTGELFF. CDR3 in DNA: TGTGCCAGCAGCCCCCAGGGAGGCTGGAACACCGGGGAGCTGTTTTTT.

The chain joins TRBV5-1 to TRBJ2-3; D tentatively fits TRBD1 or TRBD2 (5 bases each). The CDR3 is 15 residues long. Between the trimmed V and J ends, which lost 4 bases and 3 bases, there was a span of 15 bases. Germline-derived CDR1 and CDR2 are SGHRS and YFSETQ. CDR3 amino acids: CASSPRIGETDTQYF. In DNA form, the CDR3 reads TGCGCCAGCAGCCCACGAATAGGGGAGACAGATACGCAGTATTTT.